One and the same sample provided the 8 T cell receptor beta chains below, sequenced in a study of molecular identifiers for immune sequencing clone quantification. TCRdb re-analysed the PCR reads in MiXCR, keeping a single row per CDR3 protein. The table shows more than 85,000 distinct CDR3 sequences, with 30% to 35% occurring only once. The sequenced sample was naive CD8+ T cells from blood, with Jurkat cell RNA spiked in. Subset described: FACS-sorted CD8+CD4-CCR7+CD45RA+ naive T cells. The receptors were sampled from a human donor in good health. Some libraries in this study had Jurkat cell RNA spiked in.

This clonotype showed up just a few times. The CDR3 nucleotides are TGTGCCAGCAGCTTTGGTGGGACTGGGTCCTACGAGCAGTACTTC. It yields the protein CASSFGGTGSYEQYF. V usage is TRBV5-6 and J usage is TRBJ2-7; TRBD2 might be the D (6 bases). CDR1 and CDR2 (germline): SGHDT, YYEEEE. The V end was cut by 2 bases, the J end by 1 base, with 13 bases between. The CDR3 covers 15 residues.

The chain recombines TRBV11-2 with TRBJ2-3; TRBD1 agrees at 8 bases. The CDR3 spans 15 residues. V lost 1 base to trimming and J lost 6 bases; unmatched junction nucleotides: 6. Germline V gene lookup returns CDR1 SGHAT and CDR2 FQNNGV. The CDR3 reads CASSLVSRGRDTQYF. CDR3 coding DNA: TGTGCCAGCAGCTTAGTTTCCAGGGGGCGTGATACGCAGTATTTT.

CDR3 DNA: TGTGCCAGCAGCTCCTACACAGGGGGCTACGAGCAGTACTTC. Encoded protein: CASSSYTGGYEQYF. The chain combines TRBV7-6 with TRBJ2-7, with 8 bases matching TRBD1. This CDR3 has 14 amino acids. V lost 4 bases and J lost 3; bases outside the gene matches: 5. The germline V gene has CDR1 SGHVS and CDR2 FNYEAQ.

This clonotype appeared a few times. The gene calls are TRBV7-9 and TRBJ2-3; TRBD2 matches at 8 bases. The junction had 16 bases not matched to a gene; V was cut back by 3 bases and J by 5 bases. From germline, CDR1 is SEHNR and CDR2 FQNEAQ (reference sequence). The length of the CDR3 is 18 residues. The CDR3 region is CASSFPRVRGGFRDTQYF. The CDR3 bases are TGTGCCAGCAGCTTCCCCCGCGTCCGGGGGGGGTTCCGAGATACGCAGTATTTT. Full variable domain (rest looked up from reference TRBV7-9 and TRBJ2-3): DTGVSQNPRHKITKRGQNVTFRCDPISEHNRLYWYRQTLGQGPEFLTYFQNEAQLEKSRLLSDRFSAERPKGSFSTLEIQRTEQGDSAMYLCASSFPRVRGGFRDTQYFGPGTRLTVL.

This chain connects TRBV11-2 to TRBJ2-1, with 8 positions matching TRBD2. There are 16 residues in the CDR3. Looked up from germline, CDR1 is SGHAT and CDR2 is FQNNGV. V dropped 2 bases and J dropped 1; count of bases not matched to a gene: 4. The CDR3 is CASSLTGGWSYNEQFF. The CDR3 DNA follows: TGTGCCAGCAGCTTAACGGGGGGGTGGTCCTACAATGAGCAGTTCTTC.

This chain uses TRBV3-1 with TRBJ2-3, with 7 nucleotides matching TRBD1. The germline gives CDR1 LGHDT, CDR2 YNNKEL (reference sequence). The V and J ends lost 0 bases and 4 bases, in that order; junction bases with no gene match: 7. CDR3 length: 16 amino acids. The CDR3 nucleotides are TGTGCCAGCAGCCAAGATACGACAGGGTTGTCAGATACGCAGTATTTT. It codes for CASSQDTTGLSDTQYF.

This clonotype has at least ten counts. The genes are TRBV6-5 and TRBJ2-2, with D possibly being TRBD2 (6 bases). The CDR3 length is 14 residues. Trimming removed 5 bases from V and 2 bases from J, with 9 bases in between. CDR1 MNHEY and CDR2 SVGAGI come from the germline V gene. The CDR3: CASSIAENTGELFF. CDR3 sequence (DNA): TGTGCCAGCAGTATAGCGGAAAACACCGGGGAGCTGTTTTTT.

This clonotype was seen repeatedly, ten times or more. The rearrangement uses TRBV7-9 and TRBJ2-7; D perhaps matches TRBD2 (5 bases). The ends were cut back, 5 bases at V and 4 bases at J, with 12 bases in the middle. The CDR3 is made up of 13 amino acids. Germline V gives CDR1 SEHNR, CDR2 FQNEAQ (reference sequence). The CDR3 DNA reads TGTGCCAGCAGCCCTCGGACTGATTACGAGCAGTACTTC. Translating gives CASSPRTDYEQYF.